Below are 3 T cell receptor beta chains sequenced from a single sample in a study of blood T cell repertoires in COVID-19 (dated by TCRdb to the early 2020s). Library preparation was by the immunoSEQ multiplex PCR assay. Drawn from immuneACCESS, this table holds only the in-frame rearrangements with V and J called that TCRdb kept. Clones are partly lost; checked studies trace under half to an unresolved V gene and leave the rest unexplained. This sample gives 90,000 or so clones in total; about 85% of them show up just once. The ten largest make up about 4% of the sample. Sequenced: peripheral blood. These TCRs come from a man between 60 and 75 years old with acute or convalescent COVID-19.

The V and J genes are TRBV7-8 and TRBJ2-5; 12 bases line up with TRBD2. The V segment lost 5 bases and the J segment 1 base; nucleotides outside the gene matches: 14. The germline V gene encodes CDR1 SGHVS and CDR2 FQNEAQ. This CDR3 is 19 amino acids long. The CDR3 DNA reads TGTGCCAGCAGCGAGACTAGCGGGAGCCGCCGGGGGGCCCAAGAGACCCAGTACTTC. Translating gives CASSETSGSRRGAQETQYF.

The chain employs TRBV9 and TRBJ2-1; possibly TRBD2 for D (6 bases). CDR1 is SGDLS and CDR2 is YYNGEE in the germline V gene. The CDR3 loop spans 15 amino acids. Between the trimmed V and J ends, which lost 4 bases and 6 bases, there was a span of 17 bases. In nucleotides, the CDR3 is TGTGCCAGCAGCCTCGGCGGAGGGCTCCGCAATGAGCAGTTCTTC. The encoded protein is CASSLGGGLRNEQFF.

This clone was seen only once. This chain links TRBV30 with TRBJ2-5; TRBD1 matches at 8 bases. The CDR3 runs 15 residues. CDR1 is GTSNPN and CDR2 is SVGIG in the germline V gene (reference sequence). V dropped 1 base and J dropped 4; count of bases not matched to a gene: 8. The CDR3 sequence: CAWSGQGAGLETQYF. DNA of the CDR3: TGTGCCTGGAGTGGCCAGGGGGCCGGGTTAGAGACCCAGTACTTC.